This is a list of T cell receptor beta chains from one sample in a study of cytomegalovirus exposure and HLA in healthy donors. TCRdb's copy holds only in-frame clones and misses some; the assay was immunoSEQ multiplex PCR. The repertoire holds 90,000 to 100,000 clones, with around three fifths as singletons. Sequenced material: PBMCs. The receptors originated from a man aged 25-45 years in good health and CMV-seronegative. Each CDR3 is given with its conserved first and last residue. D genes are given only for firm matches. Clone size is stated in some rows and not others, as once, few, many or a class when expanded.

J gene: TRBJ2-3
clone size: -
V gene: TRBV2
D gene: -
CDR3 protein: CASSGGPTSTDTQYF
CDR3 DNA: TGTGCCAGCAGTGGGGGCCCCACTAGCACAGATACGCAGTATTTT

J gene: TRBJ1-6
clone size: once
V gene: TRBV4-3
D gene: -
CDR3 protein: CASSQKEAYRGSPLHF
CDR3 DNA: TGCGCCAGCAGCCAAAAAGAAGCCTACCGTGGTTCACCCCTCCACTTT

J gene: TRBJ1-3
clone size: -
V gene: TRBV27
D gene: TRBD1
CDR3 protein: CASSWGQGRGNTIYF
CDR3 DNA: TGTGCCAGCAGTTGGGGACAGGGGCGGGGAAACACCATATATTTT

J gene: TRBJ2-5
clone size: -
V gene: TRBV11-1
D gene: -
CDR3 protein: CASSPQAGRFQETQYF
CDR3 DNA: TGTGCCAGCAGCCCCCAGGCGGGGAGATTCCAAGAGACCCAGTACTTC

J gene: TRBJ2-7
clone size: -
V gene: TRBV18
D gene: -
CDR3 protein: CASSPPAWRYEQYF
CDR3 DNA: TGTGCCAGCTCACCACCTGCGTGGAGGTACGAGCAGTACTTC

J gene: TRBJ1-1
clone size: -
V gene: TRBV7-9
D gene: -
CDR3 protein: CASSLGGGTEAFF
CDR3 DNA: TGTGCCAGCAGCTTAGGGGGGGGCACTGAAGCTTTCTTT

J gene: TRBJ2-3
clone size: -
V gene: TRBV7-9
D gene: -
CDR3 protein: CASSLVLETQYF
CDR3 DNA: TGTGCCAGCAGCTTAGTGCTGGAGACGCAGTATTTT

J gene: TRBJ2-2
clone size: few
V gene: TRBV4-3
D gene: TRBD2
CDR3 protein: CASSHDLAGVVTGELFF
CDR3 DNA: TGCGCCAGCAGCCACGACCTAGCGGGGGTGGTCACCGGGGAGCTGTTTTTT

J gene: TRBJ1-2
clone size: -
V gene: TRBV6-5
D gene: -
CDR3 protein: CASSYSSENYGYTF
CDR3 DNA: TGTGCCAGCAGTTACTCTTCAGAAAACTATGGCTACACCTTC

J gene: TRBJ1-2
clone size: -
V gene: TRBV29-1
D gene: TRBD1
CDR3 protein: CSLGQDDYGYTF
CDR3 DNA: TGCAGCCTGGGACAGGACGACTATGGCTACACCTTC

J gene: TRBJ2-7
clone size: -
V gene: TRBV27
D gene: -
CDR3 protein: CASSSHSYEQYF
CDR3 DNA: TGTGCCAGCAGTTCACATTCCTACGAGCAGTACTTC

J gene: TRBJ2-1
clone size: few
V gene: TRBV6-6
D gene: -
CDR3 protein: CASSYAISNEQFF
CDR3 DNA: TGTGCCAGCAGTTATGCGATTTCTAATGAGCAGTTCTTC

J gene: TRBJ2-1
clone size: -
V gene: TRBV10-3
D gene: TRBD2
CDR3 protein: CATTSLNEQFF
CDR3 DNA: TGTGCCACGACTAGCTTGAATGAGCAGTTCTTC

J gene: TRBJ1-1
clone size: -
V gene: TRBV7-2
D gene: TRBD1
CDR3 protein: CASSPTGGVSAFF
CDR3 DNA: TGTGCCAGCAGCCCGACAGGGGGCGTGTCAGCTTTCTTT

J gene: TRBJ1-2
clone size: once
V gene: TRBV6-1
D gene: -
CDR3 protein: CASSQGRHYGYTF
CDR3 DNA: TGTGCCAGCAGTCAGGGGAGACACTATGGCTACACCTTC

J gene: TRBJ1-5
clone size: few
V gene: TRBV7-2
D gene: -
CDR3 protein: CASSSDRDQPQHF
CDR3 DNA: TGTGCCAGCAGCTCTGACAGAGATCAGCCCCAGCATTTT

J gene: TRBJ2-1
clone size: -
V gene: TRBV4-2
D gene: -
CDR3 protein: CASTYFGLGGNEQFF
CDR3 DNA: TGTGCCAGCACCTACTTTGGACTAGGGGGCAATGAGCAGTTCTTC

J gene: TRBJ1-1
clone size: few
V gene: TRBV5-3
D gene: TRBD1
CDR3 protein: CARSPGQGARTEAFF
CDR3 DNA: TGTGCCAGAAGTCCGGGACAGGGGGCGCGGACTGAAGCTTTCTTT

J gene: TRBJ1-1
clone size: -
V gene: TRBV18
D gene: -
CDR3 protein: CASSPLQQNTEAFF
CDR3 DNA: TGTGCCAGCTCACCACTTCAACAGAACACTGAAGCTTTCTTT

J gene: TRBJ1-5
clone size: few
V gene: TRBV7-2
D gene: TRBD1
CDR3 protein: CASSLQGGQPQHF
CDR3 DNA: TGTGCCAGCAGCTTACAGGGGGGCCAGCCCCAGCATTTT

J gene: TRBJ2-3
clone size: -
V gene: TRBV30
D gene: -
CDR3 protein: CAWRNRDTQYF
CDR3 DNA: TGTGCCTGGCGAAACAGGGATACGCAGTATTTT

J gene: TRBJ1-6
clone size: -
V gene: TRBV7-6
D gene: -
CDR3 protein: CASSSDRPTNSPLHF
CDR3 DNA: TGTGCCAGCAGCTCCGACAGGCCTACTAATTCACCCCTCCACTTT

J gene: TRBJ2-2
clone size: few
V gene: TRBV11-3
D gene: -
CDR3 protein: CASSLEPETGELFF
CDR3 DNA: TGTGCCAGCAGCTTAGAACCGGAGACCGGGGAGCTGTTTTTT

J gene: TRBJ2-7
clone size: -
V gene: TRBV19
D gene: -
CDR3 protein: CASSFGTREQYF
CDR3 DNA: TGTGCCAGTAGCTTTGGGACACGCGAGCAGTACTTC

J gene: TRBJ1-1
clone size: -
V gene: TRBV5-1
D gene: TRBD1
CDR3 protein: CASSVEQGTEAFF
CDR3 DNA: TGCGCCAGCAGCGTAGAACAGGGGACTGAAGCTTTCTTT

J gene: TRBJ2-7
clone size: -
V gene: TRBV5-1
D gene: -
CDR3 protein: CASSLDSSLTYEQYF
CDR3 DNA: TGCGCCAGCAGCTTGGACAGCTCCTTGACCTACGAGCAGTACTTC

J gene: TRBJ2-1
clone size: few
V gene: TRBV9
D gene: TRBD2
CDR3 protein: CASSAVSGTSGVGQFF
CDR3 DNA: TGTGCCAGCAGCGCAGTTTCCGGGACTAGCGGGGTCGGACAGTTCTTC

J gene: TRBJ2-1
clone size: once
V gene: TRBV11-2
D gene: TRBD2
CDR3 protein: CASTPGGNEQFF
CDR3 DNA: TGTGCCAGCACCCCCGGGGGGAATGAGCAGTTCTTC

J gene: TRBJ2-7
clone size: -
V gene: TRBV4-2
D gene: -
CDR3 protein: CASSPSNDGASRQYF
CDR3 DNA: TGTGCCAGCAGCCCGAGCAATGACGGAGCCAGTAGGCAGTACTTC

J gene: TRBJ1-2
clone size: -
V gene: TRBV5-1
D gene: -
CDR3 protein: CASSSAAGYYGYTF
CDR3 DNA: TGCGCCAGCAGCTCAGCCGCAGGATACTATGGCTACACCTTC

J gene: TRBJ2-4
clone size: -
V gene: TRBV9
D gene: TRBD2
CDR3 protein: CASSVASGGITIQYF
CDR3 DNA: TGTGCCAGCAGCGTAGCTAGCGGGGGTATTACCATTCAGTACTTC

J gene: TRBJ2-3
clone size: -
V gene: TRBV19
D gene: TRBD2
CDR3 protein: CASSRPGGRDTQYF
CDR3 DNA: TGTGCCAGTAGTAGACCGGGGGGGAGAGATACGCAGTATTTT

J gene: TRBJ1-5
clone size: few
V gene: TRBV6-1
D gene: TRBD1
CDR3 protein: CASSAQGANSNQPQHF
CDR3 DNA: TGTGCCAGCAGTGCTCAGGGGGCCAATAGCAATCAGCCCCAGCATTTT

J gene: TRBJ1-3
clone size: -
V gene: TRBV6-5
D gene: -
CDR3 protein: CASSFSGGSGNTIYF
CDR3 DNA: TGTGCCAGCAGCTTCTCCGGGGGCTCTGGAAACACCATATATTTT

J gene: TRBJ1-1
clone size: few
V gene: TRBV29-1
D gene: -
CDR3 protein: CSVLQGNTEAFF
CDR3 DNA: TGCAGCGTATTACAGGGGAACACTGAAGCTTTCTTT

J gene: TRBJ1-3
clone size: -
V gene: TRBV7-9
D gene: -
CDR3 protein: CASSLGQRSGNTIYF
CDR3 DNA: TGTGCCAGCAGCTTAGGTCAGAGGTCTGGAAACACCATATATTTT

J gene: TRBJ2-7
clone size: -
V gene: TRBV14
D gene: TRBD1
CDR3 protein: CASSLQGQTYYEQYF
CDR3 DNA: TGTGCCAGCAGCCTCCAGGGACAGACTTATTACGAGCAGTACTTC

J gene: TRBJ1-1
clone size: once
V gene: TRBV4-1
D gene: TRBD1
CDR3 protein: CASSHLTGGFTEAFF
CDR3 DNA: TGCGCCAGCAGCCACCTGACAGGGGGCTTCACTGAAGCTTTCTTT

J gene: TRBJ1-1
clone size: -
V gene: TRBV15
D gene: -
CDR3 protein: CATSSRPGWDTEAFF
CDR3 DNA: TGTGCCACCAGCTCACGACCAGGGTGGGACACTGAAGCTTTCTTT

J gene: TRBJ1-2
clone size: -
V gene: TRBV5-1
D gene: TRBD1
CDR3 protein: CASSLDRGTAGYTF
CDR3 DNA: TGCGCCAGCAGCTTGGACAGGGGTACTGCTGGCTACACCTTC

J gene: TRBJ2-4
clone size: -
V gene: TRBV4-2
D gene: TRBD2
CDR3 protein: CASSQSFSGGENIQYF
CDR3 DNA: TGTGCCAGCAGCCAAAGTTTCAGTGGGGGGGAAAACATTCAGTACTTC

J gene: TRBJ2-3
clone size: few
V gene: TRBV5-4
D gene: TRBD2
CDR3 protein: CASSTAGGGGTDTQYF
CDR3 DNA: TGTGCCAGCAGCACGGCTGGCGGGGGGGGAACAGATACGCAGTATTTT

J gene: TRBJ2-1
clone size: -
V gene: TRBV25-1
D gene: -
CDR3 protein: CASSEEGLNNEQFF
CDR3 DNA: TGTGCCAGCAGTGAAGAAGGACTCAACAATGAGCAGTTCTTC

J gene: TRBJ1-5
clone size: once
V gene: TRBV27
D gene: -
CDR3 protein: CASSFGANQPQHF
CDR3 DNA: TGTGCCAGCAGTTTTGGGGCCAATCAGCCCCAGCATTTT

J gene: TRBJ1-5
clone size: -
V gene: TRBV5-1
D gene: -
CDR3 protein: CASSSGGASQPQHF
CDR3 DNA: TGCGCCAGCAGCTCTGGGGGGGCCAGTCAGCCCCAGCATTTT

J gene: TRBJ2-7
clone size: -
V gene: TRBV14
D gene: -
CDR3 protein: CASSQVIYEQYF
CDR3 DNA: TGTGCCAGCAGCCAAGTAATCTACGAGCAGTACTTC

J gene: TRBJ2-3
clone size: -
V gene: TRBV12-5
D gene: -
CDR3 protein: CASGLPTRDTQYF
CDR3 DNA: TGTGCTAGTGGTTTGCCGACGAGGGATACGCAGTATTTT

J gene: TRBJ1-5
clone size: -
V gene: TRBV4-1
D gene: -
CDR3 protein: CASSRPGLPVYSNQPQHF
CDR3 DNA: TGCGCCAGCAGCCGACCGGGACTGCCTGTTTATAGCAATCAGCCCCAGCATTTT

J gene: TRBJ1-1
clone size: -
V gene: TRBV7-3
D gene: TRBD1
CDR3 protein: CASSLVGTGGMGTEAFF
CDR3 DNA: TGTGCCAGCAGCTTAGTCGGGACAGGGGGCATGGGCACTGAAGCTTTCTTT